This entry lists 29 T cell receptor beta chains sequenced from one sample in a study of cytomegalovirus exposure and HLA in healthy donors. The PCR employed 60 Vbeta primers together with 13 Jbeta primers. Assay used: immunoSEQ multiplex PCR; TCRdb lists only in-frame clones, some missing. The data contain over 85,000 clones, just over 75% of them singletons. The source material was PBMCs. The receptors were gathered from a young man in good health and CMV-seronegative.

The chain is built from TRBV6-1 and TRBJ2-5; possible D gene TRBD2, 5 bases. Germline loops: CDR1 MNHNS, CDR2 SASEGT. The V end was cut by 6 bases, the J end by 7 bases, with 21 bases between. The length of the CDR3 is 15 residues. CDR3 sequence: CASSLEDFVLRTQYF. The CDR3 coding sequence is TGTGCCAGCAGCCTAGAGGACTTCGTCCTGAGGACCCAGTACTTC.

This clone was detected once. The rearrangement joins TRBV7-2 to TRBJ1-5, with 8 nucleotides matching TRBD1. Losses at the gene ends were 6 bases for V and 2 bases for J; bases not matched to a gene: 6. CDR1 and CDR2 from the germline V gene are SGHTA and FQGNSA. The CDR3 is made up of 15 amino acids. The CDR3: CASRWTGRGNQPQHF. The CDR3 bases are TGTGCCAGCAGATGGACAGGGAGAGGCAATCAGCCCCAGCATTTT.

The chain links TRBV7-9 to TRBJ2-1; TRBD1 matches 7 bases. This CDR3 is built from 16 residues. Germline trimming cut 1 base from V and 8 bases from J; bases unmatched to any gene: 11. Germline CDR1 and CDR2: SEHNR and FQNEAQ (reference sequence). CDR3 in amino acids: CASSLGLRGSKDEQFF. The CDR3 bases are TGTGCCAGCAGCTTAGGCCTCAGGGGGAGTAAGGATGAGCAGTTCTTC.

The chain couples TRBV2 to TRBJ2-5; no clear D. Germline V gene sequence: CDR1 SNHLY, CDR2 FYNNEI. The CDR3 covers 13 residues. Trimming left V 1 base short and J 5 bases short, with 8 bases between. DNA for the CDR3: TGTGCCAGCAGTGAAGTCTCTTTCGAGACCCAGTACTTC. It yields the protein CASSEVSFETQYF.

The genes are TRBV15 and TRBJ2-5; weak D call: TRBD1 (6 bases). This CDR3 contains 14 residues. Per germline, CDR1 LNHNV and CDR2 YYDKDF (reference sequence). Trimming stripped 1 base from V and 5 bases from J, with 11 bases between. The CDR3 bases are TGTGCCACCAGCAGAGTTACAGGGATGGAGACCCAGTACTTC. Protein product: CATSRVTGMETQYF.

The rearrangement uses TRBV19 and TRBJ1-5; 8 nucleotides line up with TRBD1. There are 14 residues in the CDR3. The V and J ends lost 7 bases and 3 bases, in that order; junction bases with no gene match: 5. In germline, CDR1 is LNHDA, CDR2 SQIVND (reference sequence). The CDR3 here is CASKAGGINQPQHF. CDR3 sequence (DNA): TGTGCCAGTAAAGCAGGGGGCATCAATCAGCCCCAGCATTTT.

This chain uses TRBV7-2 with TRBJ1-2, with 7 bases matching TRBD1. This CDR3 contains 16 residues. Losses at the gene ends were 2 bases for V and 1 base for J; bases not matched to a gene: 7. Germline CDR1 is SGHTA and CDR2 is FQGNSA. This CDR3 is CASSLYSGQLNYGYTF. DNA of the CDR3: TGTGCCAGCAGCTTATATTCGGGACAGCTTAACTATGGCTACACCTTC. Based on the CDR3 plus reference TRBV7-2 and TRBJ1-2, the full variable domain is GAGVSQSPSNKVTEKGKDVELRCDPISGHTALYWYRQSLGQGLEFLIYFQGNSAPDKSGLPSDRFSAERTGGSVSTLTIQRTQQEDSAVYLCASSLYSGQLNYGYTFGSGTRLTVV.

This clone was seen only once. The genes are TRBV13 and TRBJ2-5; 10 bases align to TRBD2. The junction had 5 bases not matched to a gene; V was cut back by 5 bases and J by 5 bases. The V gene's germline CDR1 is PRHDT and CDR2 FYEKMQ (reference sequence). This CDR3 spans 14 amino acids. As DNA, the CDR3 is TGTGCCAGCAGCGGGGAAGCGGGGGGGGAGACCCAGTACTTC. This sequence encodes CASSGEAGGETQYF. Supplemented by reference TRBV13 and TRBJ2-5, the full variable domain reads AAGVIQSPRHLIKEKRETATLKCYPIPRHDTVYWYQQGPGQDPQFLISFYEKMQSDKGSIPDRFSAQQFSDYHSELNMSSLELGDSALYFCASSGEAGGETQYFGPGTRLLVL.

V usage is TRBV7-9 and J usage is TRBJ2-5, with a possible D match to TRBD2 (6 bases). V dropped 2 bases and J dropped 1 base, with 11 bases sitting between them. The CDR3 loop spans 15 amino acids. CDR1 is SEHNR, CDR2 FQNEAQ, per germline (reference sequence). The CDR3 region has the DNA TGTGCCAGCAGCTTATCCTTGGGGGGCCAAGAGACCCAGTACTTC. Its translation is CASSLSLGGQETQYF.

V and J are TRBV6-1 and TRBJ2-7; 9 bases are a match to TRBD2. Unmatched junction bases numbered 8, after V lost 3 bases and J lost 2 bases. The V gene's germline CDR1 is MNHNS and CDR2 SASEGT. The CDR3 loop spans 16 amino acids. The CDR3 is CASSDVGGLAPYEQYV. In DNA form, the CDR3 reads TGTGCCAGCAGTGACGTAGGGGGACTAGCCCCCTACGAGCAGTACGTC.

The chain joins TRBV19 to TRBJ1-6; D is unresolved. CDR3 size: 13 residues. The V gene lost 9 bases and the J gene lost 6 bases, with 12 bases spanning the gap. In germline, CDR1 is LNHDA, CDR2 SQIVND (reference sequence). CDR3 protein: CASSDSSNSPLHF. As DNA, the CDR3 is TGTGCCAGCTCGGACTCATCTAATTCACCCCTCCACTTT.

The chain carries TRBV7-3 and TRBJ2-3; D is undetermined. This CDR3 spans 11 amino acids. Trimming removed 2 bases at V and 10 bases at J, with 7 bases between. Germline CDR1 reads SGHTA; CDR2 reads FQGTGA. The CDR3 is CASSLQQAQYF. For the CDR3, the DNA is TGTGCCAGCAGCTTACAGCAGGCGCAGTATTTT. Full variable domain (remainder filled in from reference TRBV7-3 and TRBJ2-3): GAGVSQTPSNKVTEKGKYVELRCDPISGHTALYWYRQSLGQGPEFLIYFQGTGAADDSGLPNDRFFAVRPEGSVSTLKIQRTERGDSAVYLCASSLQQAQYFGPGTRLTVL.

The chain carries TRBV19 and TRBJ2-7; 13 nucleotides line up with TRBD2. The CDR3 length is 15 residues. The trim removed 5 bases at V and 2 bases at J, leaving 3 bases unmatched. Germline V gene sequence: CDR1 LNHDA, CDR2 SQIVND (reference sequence). CDR3: CASSPGLAGAYEQYV. In DNA, the CDR3 is TGTGCCAGTAGTCCCGGACTAGCGGGAGCCTACGAGCAGTACGTC.

This chain joins TRBV5-1 and TRBJ1-1; 7 positions match TRBD1. CDR3 length equals 14 residues. Germline CDR1 reads SGHRS; CDR2 reads YFSETQ. Trimming at V came to 2 bases and at J to 8 bases, leaving 9 bases not matched to a gene. The CDR3, as DNA: TGCGCCAGCAGCTTAGGGACAGCGAAGCACGAAGCTTTCTTT. Its protein product is CASSLGTAKHEAFF.

The V call is TRBV11-2, the J call TRBJ2-2; 10 bases match TRBD1. The CDR3 has 14 amino acids. Germline CDR1 reads SGHAT; CDR2 reads FQNNGV. The J segment lost 6 bases and the V segment lost 3 bases, leaving 1 base of the junction unmatched. The CDR3 DNA reads TGTGCCAGCAGCTTCGGACAGGGGGCCGGGGAGCTGTTTTTT. It encodes CASSFGQGAGELFF.

The V gene is TRBV9, the J gene TRBJ2-2; perhaps TRBD1 as D (6 bases). In germline, CDR1 is SGDLS, CDR2 YYNGEE. CDR3 length: 14 residues. V lost 9 bases and J lost 9, with 21 bases in between. CDR3 coding DNA: TGTGCCACCAGTCCACGGGACACTGGCCGGGAGCTGTTTTTT. Translating it yields CATSPRDTGRELFF.

The table lists this clone with a few counts. CDR3 DNA: TGTGCCATCGTTAGGGAGAGCTCTGGAAACACCATATATTTT. Translation gives CAIVRESSGNTIYF. This chain uses TRBV10-3 with TRBJ1-3; D not resolved. This CDR3 has 14 residues. V gave up 8 bases and J gave up 0 bases, with 11 bases separating them. Germline V gene sequence: CDR1 ENHRY, CDR2 SYGVKD.

This sequence joins TRBV7-3 and TRBJ2-1; 11 nucleotides line up with TRBD2. The V segment lost 5 bases and the J segment 4 bases; nucleotides outside the gene matches: 7. The CDR3 totals 16 residues. The germline CDR1 and CDR2 sequences are SGHTA and FQGTGA. In DNA, the CDR3 is TGTGCCAGCAGCAAAACTAGCGGGAGTTTTTACAATGAGCAGTTCTTC. It specifies CASSKTSGSFYNEQFF.

In its sample, this clone was seen a few times. V gene TRBV4-3 combines with J gene TRBJ2-7; TRBD2 matches 10 bases. V lost 3 bases and J lost 2; bases outside the gene matches: 4. Germline V CDR1 and CDR2: LGHNA, YSLEER. CDR3 length: 15 residues. CDR3 loop: CASSHGTSETYEQYF. In nucleotides, the CDR3 is TGCGCCAGCAGCCACGGGACTAGCGAAACCTACGAGCAGTACTTC.

This rearrangement joins TRBV4-2 to TRBJ1-6; weak D call: TRBD1 (6 bases). V was pared by 4 bases and J by 3 bases, with 19 bases between. Germline V gene sequence: CDR1 LGHNA, CDR2 YNFKEQ. There are 18 residues in the CDR3. CDR3 in DNA: TGTGCCAGCAGCCCAACCGAGGGGGGGAGGTACTATAATTCACCCCTCCACTTT. This sequence encodes CASSPTEGGRYYNSPLHF.

The genes are TRBV27 and TRBJ2-1; possibly TRBD2 for D (6 bases). The CDR3 is 18 residues long. Germline-derived CDR1 and CDR2 are MNHEY and SMNVEV (reference sequence). V was pared by 2 bases and J by 3 bases, with 20 bases between. The CDR3 coding sequence is TGTGCCAGCAGTTTACATATTCGAAGTGTAGCGGTCTACAATGAGCAGTTCTTC. As protein: CASSLHIRSVAVYNEQFF.

The gene calls are TRBV19 and TRBJ1-2; the D is unclear. V lost 6 bases, J lost 8 bases, and 16 bases lay in between. The CDR3 has 13 amino acids. Per the germline V gene, CDR1 is LNHDA and CDR2 is SQIVND (reference sequence). As DNA, the CDR3 is TGTGCCAGTAGCCTGACTTATGCGCGCGGCTACACCTTC. Translation gives CASSLTYARGYTF.

The genes are TRBV6-1 and TRBJ1-2; D is possibly TRBD1 (6 bases). CDR1 is MNHNS, CDR2 SASEGT, per germline. V was pared by 2 bases and J by 6 bases, with 10 bases between. This CDR3 is 13 amino acids long. CDR3 nucleotides: TGTGCCAGCAGTGAAAACAGGGATCATGGCTACACCTTC. Encoded protein: CASSENRDHGYTF.

The chain links TRBV18 to TRBJ1-5; 8 positions agree with TRBD1. Germline V gene data show CDR1 as KGHSH and CDR2 as LQKENI. The CDR3 is 14 residues long. Trimming at V came to 3 bases and at J to 3 bases, leaving 1 base not matched to a gene. CDR3 nucleotide sequence: TGTGCCAGCTCACCGGACAGGGACAATCAGCCCCAGCATTTT. Amino acids: CASSPDRDNQPQHF.

The count of this clone is one. V usage is TRBV27 and J usage is TRBJ1-4; the match to TRBD1 covers 8 bases. The CDR3 totals 15 residues. In germline, CDR1 is MNHEY, CDR2 SMNVEV (reference sequence). V was pared by 6 bases and J by 2 bases, with 5 bases of the junction left unmatched. Here the CDR3 reads CASRNQGATNEKLFF. Written as DNA, the CDR3 is TGTGCCAGCAGGAATCAGGGGGCTACTAATGAAAAACTGTTTTTT.

The chain joins TRBV27 to TRBJ2-1; TRBD2 aligns across 13 bases. The germline CDR1 and CDR2 sequences are MNHEY and SMNVEV (reference sequence). V lost 6 bases to trimming and J lost 4 bases; unmatched junction nucleotides: 9. CDR3 length: 17 residues. The CDR3 DNA sequence: TGTGCCAGCAGCCGCCGACTAGCGGGAGGACCTTACAATGAGCAGTTCTTC. Amino acid sequence: CASSRRLAGGPYNEQFF.

The V and J genes are TRBV27 and TRBJ2-5, with D perhaps TRBD1 (6 bases). Germline CDR1 is MNHEY and CDR2 is SMNVEV (reference sequence). The V end was cut by 5 bases, the J end by 2 bases, with 18 bases between. This CDR3 is 16 amino acids long. This CDR3 reads CASSDGQSAPQETQYF. The CDR3 DNA reads as TGTGCCAGCAGTGACGGACAGTCAGCTCCGCAAGAGACCCAGTACTTC.

The rearrangement joins TRBV19 to TRBJ1-2, with TRBD1 as a possible D gene (5 bases). V dropped 6 bases and J dropped 0 bases, with 14 bases sitting between them. Germline loops: CDR1 LNHDA, CDR2 SQIVND (reference sequence). This CDR3 has 15 amino acids. The CDR3 DNA reads TGTGCCAGTAGCGCTGACAGTGCTTCTAACTATGGCTACACCTTC. This encodes CASSADSASNYGYTF. Full variable domain (rest looked up from reference TRBV19 and TRBJ1-2): DGGITQSPKYLFRKEGQNVTLSCEQNLNHDAMYWYRQDPGQGLRLIYYSQIVNDFQKGDIAEGYSVSREKKESFPLTVTSAQKNPTAFYLCASSADSASNYGYTFGSGTRLTVV.

The rearrangement uses TRBV7-9 and TRBJ1-4, with a possible D match to TRBD1 (5 bases). The CDR3 covers 12 residues. CDR1 and CDR2 from the germline V gene are SEHNR and FQNEAQ (reference sequence). CDR3 region: CSGQRGGEKLFF. The DNA of the CDR3 is TGTTCCGGGCAACGTGGGGGGGAAAAACTGTTTTTT.